Listed here is a single T cell receptor (beta chain). Its antigen remains unknown. Germline CDR1 and CDR2: SGHAT and FQNNGV. The length of the CDR3 is 14 residues. Trimming cost V 5 bases and J 7 bases, with 18 bases left between them. This entry belongs to a study of cytomegalovirus exposure and HLA in healthy donors. Overall study context: Roughly 80 million unique TCRs from HLA-typed donors made up an early data release. Study observations and caveats: The study designated 150 or so TCR beta chains cytomegalovirus-associated.

The PCR employed 60 Vbeta primers together with 13 Jbeta primers. The table came from immunoSEQ multiplex PCR; TCRdb's copy has only in-frame clones and leaves some out. The table lists about 200,000 clones, approximately 85% of them singletons, with 2.7% in the top ten. Sequencing was carried out using PBMCs. This clonotype was obtained from a middle-aged woman in good health and CMV-seronegative. The rearrangement uses TRBV11-2 and TRBJ2-7; perhaps TRBD2 as D (6 bases). The CDR3 DNA sequence: TGTGCCAGCAGCCGGACTATGCGCCTTTGGGAGCAGTACTTC. This translates into CASSRTMRLWEQYF.